Listed below are T cell receptor beta chains from one sample, sequenced in a study of beta chain features in type 1 diabetes. Produced via immunoSEQ multiplex PCR; TCRdb's table is partial and in-frame only. Of about 660,000 clones listed, 11% to 15% are singletons. The material sequenced was naive CD4+ T cells from blood. The receptors here all came from a young man with type 1 diabetes. CDR3s include the opening cysteine and the closing phenylalanine or tryptophan. Size is omitted from some rows. Given values are once, few, many or a class for expanded clones.

J | V | size | CDR3
TRBJ1-5 | TRBV30 | few | CAWSVGGGQPQHF
TRBJ2-1 | TRBV30 | . | CAWSALRSNNEQFF
TRBJ1-1 | TRBV5-6 | . | CASTSPNTEAFF
TRBJ2-7 | TRBV5-1 | few | CASSLMGQDSYEQYF
TRBJ1-5 | TRBV7-2 | . | CASSPVPQGDNQPQHF
TRBJ2-5 | TRBV7-2 | . | CASSLIGSARYGETQYF
TRBJ2-5 | TRBV29-1 | . | CSVARASETQYF
TRBJ2-3 | TRBV30 | . | CAWREPSSADTQYF
TRBJ2-1 | TRBV6-6 | . | CASSYRDSGNEQFF
TRBJ2-7 | TRBV4-2 | . | CASSQIGTGNLRHF
TRBJ2-7 | TRBV4-2 | many | CASSQEGYEQYF
TRBJ2-7 | TRBV5-1 | . | CASSLALAGASEQYF
TRBJ2-2 | TRBV6-1 | . | CASSEALPNTGELFF
TRBJ2-1 | TRBV7-9 | . | CASSLVRQSYNEQFF
TRBJ1-2 | TRBV6-6 | few | CASRGAGKNYGYTF
TRBJ2-1 | TRBV2 | . | CASRPGTGRNEQFF
TRBJ2-5 | TRBV5-1 | few | CASSFQGWQTQYF
TRBJ2-5 | TRBV7-3 | . | CARRGSQETQYF
TRBJ1-1 | TRBV4-3 | few | CASSQEGQVNTEAFF
TRBJ1-4 | TRBV29-1 | . | CSVGGTGDEKLFF
TRBJ2-1 | TRBV5-1 | . | CASTRYTSGTDEQFF
TRBJ1-1 | TRBV5-1 | . | CASSLVPQRSVSFF
TRBJ2-1 | TRBV4-3 | few | CASSQPGHRIGEQFF
TRBJ2-7 | TRBV7-2 | few | CASSLNGGAYEQYF
TRBJ1-1 | TRBV9 | few | CASSPDMNTEAFF
TRBJ2-5 | TRBV29-1 | . | CSVEGENYQTQYF
TRBJ2-5 | TRBV19 | . | CASSSFRETQYF
TRBJ2-5 | TRBV18 | . | CASSGLTSGQETQYF
TRBJ1-1 | TRBV6-5 | . | CASSYSMTGLQVRAFF
TRBJ2-1 | TRBV6-5 | . | CASRTDRGYNEQFF
TRBJ2-3 | TRBV6-5 | few | CASNPPGTDTQYF
TRBJ2-5 | TRBV29-1 | few | CSVEKGPRETQYF
TRBJ2-3 | TRBV5-4 | . | CASSLPGPDTQYF
TRBJ1-5 | TRBV7-2 | . | CASSEGPDQPQHF
TRBJ2-7 | TRBV7-9 | few | CASSFGGSSYEQYF
TRBJ1-1 | TRBV30 | few | CAWSVRDIWNTEAFF
TRBJ2-1 | TRBV11-1 | . | CASSLRPRADNGQFF
TRBJ1-1 | TRBV5-1 | few | CASSLYGATNTEAFF
TRBJ1-5 | TRBV25-1 | few | CASSGQPQHF
TRBJ1-5 | TRBV30 | . | CAWSQGWQPQHF
TRBJ1-2 | TRBV25-1 | few | CASSELGGLGGYGYTF
TRBJ2-5 | TRBV15 | . | CATSRPRTSETQYF
TRBJ1-4 | TRBV9 | . | CASSAGRGTFNEKLFF
TRBJ2-7 | TRBV2 | . | CASSEGPALTYAQYF
TRBJ2-7 | TRBV6-5 | . | CASSYSGDSYEQYF
TRBJ1-5 | TRBV2 | . | CASSGQQPDQPQHF
TRBJ1-1 | TRBV4-2 | few | CASSQDPANTEAFF
TRBJ2-4 | TRBV28 | few | CASSSVILAGGLVAKNIQYF
TRBJ2-1 | TRBV2 | few | CASSEGLGLSQFF
TRBJ2-5 | TRBV18 | . | CASSPRDKAIETQYF
TRBJ2-1 | TRBV25-1 | . | CASRETGNNEQFF
TRBJ1-2 | TRBV7-9 | . | CASSLSGQNLGGYTF
TRBJ2-7 | TRBV28 | . | CATQGGGAYEQYF
TRBJ1-4 | TRBV18 | few | CASSPANEKLFF
TRBJ2-1 | TRBV27 | . | CASSLGYSYNEQFF
TRBJ2-7 | TRBV6-6 | . | CASLAGTAYEQYF
TRBJ2-1 | TRBV2 | few | CASLRLAGYNEQFF